This T cell receptor (beta chain) was identified in a study of blood T cell repertoires in COVID-19. This clone was observed a single time. The CDR3 covers 13 residues. CDR1 is LGHNA, CDR2 YNFKEQ, per germline. The germline V and J ends were trimmed by 0 bases and 2 bases, with 5 bases remaining between them. This table comes from immunoSEQ multiplex PCR, and its TCRdb copy is limited to in-frame clones, with some not included. The table lists approximately 170,000 clones, 80% to 90% of them singletons. The source material was peripheral blood. The chain has TRBV4-2 and TRBJ2-7, with D unclear. This TCR was recovered from a man aged 18 to 35 who had recovered from COVID-19. The CDR3 DNA reads as TGTGCCAGCAGCCAAGATAGTACCTACGAGCAGTACTTC. Encoded protein: CASSQDSTYEQYF.